This TCR beta chain was sequenced for a study of CD8 T cells in Susac syndrome. Random hexamers were used to reverse transcribe the RNA input (roughly 0.5 to 1 ug). The CDR3 of TCR beta was amplified by immunoSEQ multiplex PCR across 54 Vbeta and 13 Jbeta. TCRdb ran MiXCR on the immunoSEQ multiplex PCR reads and lists one entry per CDR3 protein. The sample contains more than 200,000 distinct CDR3 sequences, around 93% of which appear only once. In blood CD8+ and CD4+ T cells, TCR beta underwent sequencing. TEMRA cells were enriched by FACS, and CD4+ and CD8+ T cells were negatively isolated. The receptor's source is a human donor with multiple sclerosis. The material sequenced was CD4+ T cells from PBMCs.

CDR3 nucleotide sequence: TGTGCCAGCAGTTTAAGGTCTAGTACTGAAGCTTTCTTT. Its protein product is CASSLRSSTEAFF. This chain links TRBV28 with TRBJ1-1; D is uncertain. Germline loops: CDR1 MDHEN, CDR2 SYDVKM. The CDR3 is made up of 13 amino acids. Trimming stripped 2 bases from V and 5 bases from J, with 9 bases between.